This is a list of T cell receptor beta chains from one sample in a study of beta chain features in type 1 diabetes. Sequenced by immunoSEQ multiplex PCR; TCRdb stores in-frame clones only, minus some. The table has 500,000 to 850,000 clones, about 14% seen once; the top ten hold roughly 0.04%. The source material was naive CD4+ T cells from blood. The receptors derive from a man between 18 and 29 years old with type 1 diabetes. Each CDR3 is given without its conserved first and last residue. Fields, in order: CDR3 length, J gene, V gene, CDR3 protein.

len: 12
j_gene: TRBJ2-5
v_gene: TRBV6-5
CDR3aa: AISESQGQETQY

len: 13
j_gene: TRBJ1-1
v_gene: TRBV29-1
CDR3aa: SAVRGGGMNTEAF

len: 12
j_gene: TRBJ2-5
v_gene: TRBV30
CDR3aa: AWGHRGLWGTQY

len: 14
j_gene: TRBJ2-1
v_gene: TRBV15
CDR3aa: ATSAGGQAVHGEQF

len: 12
j_gene: TRBJ1-6
v_gene: TRBV18
CDR3aa: ASSPRNGDSPLH

len: 14
j_gene: TRBJ2-5
v_gene: TRBV18
CDR3aa: ASSPLTGGNQETQY

len: 16
j_gene: TRBJ2-1
v_gene: TRBV4-1
CDR3aa: ASSQGTLAGGRYNEQF

len: 12
j_gene: TRBJ2-3
v_gene: TRBV29-1
CDR3aa: SVGLAVRADTQY

len: 12
j_gene: TRBJ2-3
v_gene: TRBV28
CDR3aa: ASSLRLRADTQY

len: 15
j_gene: TRBJ2-1
v_gene: TRBV4-1
CDR3aa: ASSQGLAGEDGSEQF

len: 13
j_gene: TRBJ2-4
v_gene: TRBV29-1
CDR3aa: SVVSGSWAKNIQY

len: 13
j_gene: TRBJ1-2
v_gene: TRBV18
CDR3aa: ASSPAEGANYGYT

len: 13
j_gene: TRBJ1-2
v_gene: TRBV5-6
CDR3aa: ASSLVPRSNYGYT

len: 13
j_gene: TRBJ1-2
v_gene: TRBV5-1
CDR3aa: ASSSEPQDNYGYT

len: 9
j_gene: TRBJ2-3
v_gene: TRBV20-1
CDR3aa: SARDEGTEY

len: 14
j_gene: TRBJ1-6
v_gene: TRBV4-3
CDR3aa: ASSQGRDRGGSPLH

len: 11
j_gene: TRBJ2-7
v_gene: TRBV5-4
CDR3aa: ASSPTSQDEQY

len: 10
j_gene: TRBJ2-7
v_gene: TRBV30
CDR3aa: AWRPGLYEQY

len: 13
j_gene: TRBJ2-1
v_gene: TRBV9
CDR3aa: ASSAGTSSYNEQF

len: 13
j_gene: TRBJ2-6
v_gene: TRBV28
CDR3aa: ASSLRSSGANVLT

len: 11
j_gene: TRBJ1-5
v_gene: TRBV14
CDR3aa: ASSRWSNQPQH

len: 13
j_gene: TRBJ1-5
v_gene: TRBV7-2
CDR3aa: ASSSQGLRNQPQH

len: 14
j_gene: TRBJ1-2
v_gene: TRBV25-1
CDR3aa: ASSEWNRLTDYGYT